Presented here are 9 T cell receptor beta chains from one specimen sequenced in a study of cytomegalovirus exposure and HLA in healthy donors. The primer mix had 60 Vbeta and 13 Jbeta primers. Some clones are missing from TCRdb's copy, which holds only in-frame ones; the method was immunoSEQ multiplex PCR. The sample contains tens of thousands of clones, around three quarters of which appear only once. What was sequenced was PBMCs. These TCRs come from a man aged 30 to 39 in good health and CMV-seronegative.

The chain is built from TRBV5-1 and TRBJ2-1; D perhaps matches TRBD2 (5 bases). CDR3 length equals 16 residues. Trimming shortened V by 0 bases and J by 0 bases, and 10 bases separated the two germline ends. The germline CDR1 and CDR2 sequences are SGHRS and YFSETQ. The DNA for the CDR3 is TGCGCCAGCAGCTTGGCCGCGGGCGGCTCCTACAATGAGCAGTTCTTC. Translation gives CASSLAAGGSYNEQFF.

V usage is TRBV6-6 and J usage is TRBJ1-1; D perhaps matches TRBD1 (6 bases). The CDR3 spans 13 residues. Germline V gene lookup returns CDR1 MNHNY and CDR2 SVGAGI (reference sequence). The V end was cut by 10 bases, the J end by 1 base, with 13 bases between. The CDR3 bases are TGTGCCAACCGGGACATCGAGAACACTGAAGCTTTCTTT. Protein: CANRDIENTEAFF.

In this sample, this clone turned up a few times. The V and J genes are TRBV11-2 and TRBJ2-7, with 10 nucleotides matching TRBD1. The CDR3 runs 14 residues. Germline loops: CDR1 SGHAT, CDR2 FQNNGV. Trimming removed 5 bases from V and 5 bases from J; junction bases left unmatched: 6. DNA for the CDR3: TGTGCCAGCAGCCCGGGACAGGGGTCCCACGAGCAGTACTTC. It codes for CASSPGQGSHEQYF.

CDR3 amino acids: CSVLSGRSYEQYF. CDR3 bases: TGCAGCGTGCTGAGCGGGAGGTCCTACGAGCAGTACTTC. The rearrangement uses TRBV29-1 and TRBJ2-7; 9 bases agree with TRBD2. The CDR3 extends over 13 amino acids. Per germline, CDR1 SQVTM and CDR2 ANQGSEA. After removal of 6 bases from V and 1 base from J, the junction contained 4 bases not matched to a gene.

The rearrangement uses TRBV6-5 and TRBJ1-2, with D possibly being TRBD1 (6 bases). Germline loops: CDR1 MNHEY, CDR2 SVGAGI. CDR3 length: 12 residues. The V and J ends lost 8 bases and 7 bases respectively, with 14 bases between them. CDR3 protein: CASGTQLGGYTF. DNA for the CDR3: TGTGCCAGCGGGACACAGCTGGGTGGCTACACCTTC.

This chain connects TRBV21-1 to TRBJ1-1; the table assigns TRBD1, which was not confirmed against the DNA. TRBV21-1 constitutes a pseudogene. The CDR3 has 15 amino acids. Here the CDR3 reads CASSNNLQGTTEAFF. CDR3 DNA: TGTGCCAGCAGCAACAATCTACAGGGCACCACTGAAGCTTTCTTT.

This chain uses TRBV19 with TRBJ2-5, with a possible D match to TRBD1 (6 bases). Germline V gene lookup returns CDR1 LNHDA and CDR2 SQIVND (reference sequence). This CDR3 comprises 16 residues. V dropped 3 bases and J dropped 2 bases, with 16 bases sitting between them. The CDR3: CASSILVGASQETQYF. CDR3 coding DNA: TGTGCCAGTAGTATTTTGGTGGGGGCTTCGCAAGAGACCCAGTACTTC.

This clone has only a few counts. The chain uses TRBV5-6 and TRBJ2-6; 8 bases align to TRBD1. There are 18 residues in the CDR3. V gave up 5 bases and J gave up 0 bases; unmatched junction bases: 10. CDR1 is SGHDT and CDR2 is YYEEEE in the germline V gene. The chain's CDR3 is CASSLRDRFTSGANVLTF. The CDR3 nucleotides are TGTGCCAGCAGTCTCCGGGACAGGTTTACCTCTGGGGCCAACGTCCTGACTTTC.

This clone showed up just a few times. The J gene is TRBJ2-4, the V gene TRBV7-6; 7 positions match TRBD1. Germline V gene data show CDR1 as SGHVS and CDR2 as FNYEAQ. CDR3 length equals 16 residues. J gave up 0 bases and V 1 base, and 3 bases lay outside the gene matches. CDR3 sequence: CASSLGTGGAKNIQYF. The DNA of the CDR3 is TGTGCCAGCAGCTTAGGGACAGGAGGAGCCAAAAACATTCAGTACTTC.